The sequence of this T cell receptor beta chain was determined in a study of cytomegalovirus exposure and HLA in healthy donors (dated by TCRdb to the late 2010s). Broadly, across the study: According to a later analysis, one platform produced both the 100 to 150 validation repertoires and the 700 or so repertoires of the first cohort. High-throughput TCR immunosequencing, statistical association of individual TCRs with disease status, and machine learning were combined to predict cytomegalovirus infection status. Along with the approximately 620-subject first cohort, a separate validation cohort of around 120 different subjects was used. The study aimed to test whether cataloging public T cell receptors could reveal signatures of past pathogen exposure.

Donors formed part of the validation cohort, which comprised over a hundred subjects and was distinct from the first cohort of 690 or so subjects. The library relied on the immunoSEQ multiplex PCR assay. Per the source publication's procedure: A statistical classification framework was built to diagnose cytomegalovirus status from the catalog of TCR beta chain sequences. Drawn from immuneACCESS, this table holds only the in-frame rearrangements with V and J called that TCRdb kept. Clones are partly lost; checked studies trace under half to an unresolved V gene and leave the rest unexplained. V and J calls and clone size follow that table, whereas D and trimming were derived from the DNA. This sample is represented by a few hundred thousand clones; just over 85% of them were singletons. Of the sample, around 0.8% falls within the top ten clones. Turning to this clone: The antigen it recognizes is unknown. Base-call qualities are not available, and no considerably larger clone is one nucleotide away.

Measured from the cysteine to the phenylalanine, the CDR3 is 16 residues long. The DNA shown is the 48-base CDR3, in frame from base 1. The germline V gene gives CDR1 as SGHTA and CDR2 as FQGNSA. V loses 5 bases, J loses 2 bases, and the germline ends lie 15 bases apart. Overall results and qualifications from the work: The classifier was reported to diagnose cytomegalovirus status with high specificity and sensitivity in both the original cohort and the validation cohort. In the study, some 180 TCR beta chains were listed as associated with cytomegalovirus. The authors suggested that the approach could potentially be generalized to other disease states and immunological phenotypes. Subsequent analysis determined that TCRs grouped into clusters in the first cohort also showed a tendency toward co-occurrence across the 90 to 150 validation repertoires, and approximately 93% of cluster scores exceeded 0. All 120 or so repertoires were used to score co-occurrence in the validation cohort in a later analysis, because that analysis had no HLA typing for the cohort. In vitro tests confirmed that a few of the cytomegalovirus-associated TCR beta chains recognize cytomegalovirus antigens. Most TCR sequences were observed very rarely across donors, whereas some public TCRs were present in many individuals.

This sequence uses TRBV7-2 and TRBJ2-2, with a weak D call of TRBD2 (6 bases match). Material: PBMCs. The clonotype originates from a young woman in good health and CMV-seronegative. The sequenced DNA: TGTGCCAGCAGCGCCATGCAGGGAGGTAACACCGGGGAGCTGTTTTTT. Its protein product is CASSAMQGGNTGELFF.